The entry below gives a single T cell receptor beta chain sequence along with its context. Its antigen is undetermined. Unique molecular identifiers were used to barcode this TCRbeta library. TCRdb called the PCR reads again in MiXCR, with one record for every CDR3 protein. The sample carries about 130,000 distinct CDR3 sequences, more than 9.5% recorded once. These data belong to a study of T-cell reconstitution after alpha-beta-depleted transplantation in children. Findings of the study overall: The study traced high day-60 TCRbeta diversity in some patients to surviving recipient T cells and thymic progenitors.

Looked up from germline, CDR1 is MNHEY and CDR2 is SVGAGI. Trimming removed 5 bases from V and 2 bases from J, with 4 bases in between. The CDR3 is 11 amino acids. Sample: PBMCs, mostly from graft donor cells, taken 180 days after TCRalphabeta/CD19-depleted stem cell transplant. This clonotype originated in a girl under three years old who had a stem cell transplant for combined immunodeficiency, so the T cells may come from the graft donor. The chain recombines TRBV6-5 with TRBJ2-7, with D unresolved. The CDR3 bases are TGTGCCAGCAGTACCCCCTACGAGCAGTACTTC. This sequence encodes CASSTPYEQYF.